This entry concerns a single T cell receptor (beta chain). The target antigen is unknown. TCRdb processed the 5' RACE reads anew with MiXCR; each CDR3 protein has one entry. The sample records 150,000 to 200,000 distinct CDR3 sequences, roughly 34% being singletons. This entry belongs to a study of CD8 T cells in ankylosing spondylitis. Study conclusions and caveats: Matched synovial fluid from ankylosing spondylitis patients was reported to be enriched for disease-linked clones. Blood from ankylosing spondylitis patients appeared to carry a characteristic roughly eight-variant TCR beta motif.

CDR1 is DFQATT and CDR2 is SNEGSKA in the germline V gene (reference sequence). This CDR3 spans 15 amino acids. The ends lost 2 bases at V and 4 bases at J; junction bases unmatched: 6. V is TRBV20-1 and J is TRBJ2-1, with 9 bases aligning to TRBD1. The sample was synovial fluid, either unsorted or a sorted T cell fraction (not recorded which). This TCR was recovered from a male donor with ankylosing spondylitis. The DNA of the CDR3 is TGCAGTGCTAGACGTGGACAGGGGTTGTACAATGAGCAGTTCTTC. As protein: CSARRGQGLYNEQFF.